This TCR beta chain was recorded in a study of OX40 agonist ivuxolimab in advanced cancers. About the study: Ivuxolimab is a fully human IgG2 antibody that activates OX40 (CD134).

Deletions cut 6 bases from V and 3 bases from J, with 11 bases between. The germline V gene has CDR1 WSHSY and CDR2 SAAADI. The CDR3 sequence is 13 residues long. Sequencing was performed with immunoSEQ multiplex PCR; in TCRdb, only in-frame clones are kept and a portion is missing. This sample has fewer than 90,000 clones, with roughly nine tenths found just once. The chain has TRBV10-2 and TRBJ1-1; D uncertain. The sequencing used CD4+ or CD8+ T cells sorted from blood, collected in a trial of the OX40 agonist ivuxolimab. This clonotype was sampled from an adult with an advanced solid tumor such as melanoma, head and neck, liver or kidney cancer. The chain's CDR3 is CASRLQLHTEAFF. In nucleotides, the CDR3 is TGCGCCAGCAGACTTCAGCTTCACACTGAAGCTTTCTTT.